The 19 T cell receptor beta chains in this list originate from one sample, sequenced in a study of blood T cell repertoires in COVID-19. The table came from immunoSEQ multiplex PCR; TCRdb's copy has only in-frame clones and leaves some out. Here the sample spans 110,000 or so clones, roughly four fifths being singletons. Sequencing used peripheral blood. The receptors stem from a man over 45 with acute or convalescent COVID-19.

This clone has a handful of counts. The rearrangement uses TRBV7-8 and TRBJ2-7, with TRBD1 identical over 12 bases. After removal of 1 base from V and 6 bases from J, the junction contained 7 bases not matched to a gene. Germline values: CDR1 SGHVS, CDR2 FQNEAQ. This CDR3 is built from 16 residues. As DNA, the CDR3 is TGTGCCAGCAGCTTAGTTGCCGGGACAGGGGGCAGCGAGCAGTACTTC. This sequence encodes CASSLVAGTGGSEQYF.

The chain is built from TRBV28 and TRBJ1-1; 10 nucleotides agree with TRBD1. The CDR3 is 14 amino acids. J was trimmed by 5 bases and V by 3 bases; bases with no gene match: 3. Germline values: CDR1 MDHEN, CDR2 SYDVKM. CDR3 DNA: TGTGCCAGCAGTTTGCGACAGGGGGCGACTGAAGCTTTCTTT. It translates to CASSLRQGATEAFF.

The CDR3 is CAIGPGHNNSPLHF. The CDR3 DNA is TGTGCCATCGGGCCGGGACACAATAATTCACCCCTCCACTTT. This chain connects TRBV10-3 to TRBJ1-6, with D perhaps matching TRBD1 (6 bases). The ends were cut back, 8 bases at V and 5 bases at J, with 13 bases in the middle. This CDR3 spans 14 amino acids. Germline lookup yields CDR1 ENHRY and CDR2 SYGVKD.

The chain is built from TRBV5-8 and TRBJ2-2; 13 positions agree with TRBD2. Germline trimming cut 4 bases from V and 4 bases from J; bases unmatched to any gene: 7. Germline CDR1 is SGHTS and CDR2 is YDEGEE. The CDR3 length is 17 residues. The CDR3 region is CASSATSGGPATGELFF. The CDR3 coding sequence is TGTGCCAGCAGCGCGACTAGCGGGGGGCCGGCCACCGGGGAGCTGTTTTTT.

The V and J genes are TRBV28 and TRBJ1-3, with D possibly matching TRBD1 (5 bases). Germline V CDR1 and CDR2: MDHEN, SYDVKM. Trimming left V 5 bases short and J 0 bases short, with 8 bases between. This CDR3 contains 14 residues. This CDR3 is CASSQGDSGNTIYF. CDR3 bases: TGTGCCAGCAGTCAGGGCGACTCTGGAAACACCATATATTTT.

The chain combines TRBV19 with TRBJ2-3, with D perhaps matching TRBD1 (6 bases). Per germline, CDR1 LNHDA and CDR2 SQIVND (reference sequence). This CDR3 is 15 amino acids long. Trimming cost V 0 bases and J 10 bases, with 17 bases left between them. The CDR3 nucleotides read TGTGCCAGTAGTATAGATACACTCTATGAGGGGGCGCAGTATTTT. Translating it yields CASSIDTLYEGAQYF.

This chain uses TRBV28 with TRBJ2-1; the match to TRBD1 covers 10 bases. Per germline, CDR1 MDHEN and CDR2 SYDVKM. V trimming: 6 bases; J trimming: 6 bases; junction bases outside the gene matches: 5. The CDR3 runs 14 residues. CDR3 in DNA: TGTGCCAGCAGGGGGACAGGGGAAGTCAATGAGCAGTTCTTC. It is translated as CASRGTGEVNEQFF.

V and J are TRBV6-5 and TRBJ2-1; 10 nucleotides match TRBD2. J was trimmed by 3 bases and V by 3 bases; bases with no gene match: 2. The CDR3 is 15 residues long. The germline gives CDR1 MNHEY, CDR2 SVGAGI. The DNA of the CDR3 is TGTGCCAGCAGTTATGGACTAGCGGTCTACAATGAGCAGTTCTTC. It yields the protein CASSYGLAVYNEQFF.

The DNA for the CDR3 is TGTGCCAGCAGCTTAGCAGGCTTTTACTACAATGAGCAGTTCTTC. Translating gives CASSLAGFYYNEQFF. V usage is TRBV11-2 and J usage is TRBJ2-1; D gene unclear. The CDR3 spans 15 residues. V dropped 1 base and J dropped 3 bases, with 10 bases sitting between them. The germline V gene encodes CDR1 SGHAT and CDR2 FQNNGV.

The rearrangement links TRBV30 to TRBJ1-2, with 8 bases fitting TRBD1. CDR3 length equals 14 residues. V shed 1 base, J shed 7 bases, and the junction held 8 bases outside the gene matches. Germline-derived CDR1 and CDR2 are GTSNPN and SVGIG (reference sequence). CDR3 bases: TGTGCCTGGAGTGGAAACAGGGGGAATGGTGGCTACACCTTC. Protein product: CAWSGNRGNGGYTF.

The rearrangement links TRBV2 to TRBJ2-7; 9 positions agree with TRBD1. After removal of 4 bases from V and 3 bases from J, the junction contained 13 bases not matched to a gene. There are 17 residues in the CDR3. The germline V gene has CDR1 SNHLY and CDR2 FYNNEI. The CDR3 nucleotides read TGTGCCAGCAGTGTCCCGGGACAGGGTTCTTGGGTCTACGAGCAGTACTTC. It is translated as CASSVPGQGSWVYEQYF.

This chain links TRBV24-1 with TRBJ2-3, with a tentative D call TRBD2 (5 bases). The CDR3 extends over 15 amino acids. V dropped 5 bases and J dropped 2 bases, with 13 bases sitting between them. Germline assignment: CDR1 KGHDR and CDR2 SFDVKD. The CDR3 DNA reads TGTGCCACCAGTGGTCTAGCCGATTCCACAGATACGCAGTATTTT. Its translation: CATSGLADSTDTQYF.

The chain joins TRBV5-5 to TRBJ2-2, with 10 nucleotides matching TRBD2. V was clipped by 3 bases and J by 5 bases; unmatched bases: 16. There are 19 residues in the CDR3. CDR1 and CDR2 from the germline V gene are SGHKS and YYEKEE (reference sequence). The CDR3 DNA reads as TGTGCCAGCAGCTCGAACCGCCTTCTAGCGGGAGCGGGAACCGGGGAGCTGTTTTTT. This codes for CASSSNRLLAGAGTGELFF.

As to this clone: The sample contains more than one DNA sequence encoding this CDR3. The genes are TRBV5-5 and TRBJ1-2, with D perhaps TRBD1 (6 bases). Germline V gives CDR1 SGHKS, CDR2 YYEKEE (reference sequence). The CDR3 totals 14 residues. V shed 4 bases and J shed 2 bases, with 12 bases lying between them. CDR3 nucleotide sequence: TGTGCCAGCAGCCCTGGACAGAGCAACTATGGCTACACCTTC. It encodes CASSPGQSNYGYTF.

This clone was detected only a few times. The genes are TRBV27 and TRBJ1-1; D unclear. There are 13 residues in the CDR3. V was trimmed by 7 bases and J by 4 bases, leaving 13 bases between them. Germline V CDR1 and CDR2: MNHEY, SMNVEV (reference sequence). CDR3 amino acids: CASTKGEGTEAFF. CDR3 nucleotide sequence: TGTGCCAGCACCAAGGGAGAGGGCACTGAAGCTTTCTTT.

This clone is a singleton in its sample. V gene TRBV25-1 combines with J gene TRBJ1-2; D uncertain. The CDR3 has 13 amino acids. Per germline, CDR1 MGHDK and CDR2 SYGVNS. The V and J ends lost 4 bases and 4 bases respectively, with 10 bases between them. The CDR3: CASSGLGRYGYTF. The CDR3 bases are TGTGCCAGCAGTGGCTTGGGCCGCTATGGCTACACCTTC.

The chain joins TRBV7-9 to TRBJ2-3; D may be TRBD1 (6 bases). The CDR3 runs to 15 residues. Germline-derived CDR1 and CDR2 are SEHNR and FQNEAQ (reference sequence). The germline V and J ends were trimmed by 5 bases and 6 bases, with 18 bases remaining between them. The CDR3: CASSPLRDTGDTQYF. CDR3 DNA: TGTGCCAGCAGCCCGCTTCGGGACACGGGCGATACGCAGTATTTT.

This sequence joins TRBV9 and TRBJ1-1, with 7 bases fitting TRBD1. J gave up 7 bases and V 1 base, and 4 bases lay outside the gene matches. This CDR3 is 13 amino acids long. The germline CDR1 and CDR2 sequences are SGDLS and YYNGEE. The CDR3 nucleotides read TGTGCCAGCAGCGTAAACAGGGGTGGTGAAGCTTTCTTT. Its protein product is CASSVNRGGEAFF.

The chain has TRBV19 and TRBJ2-5; 10 nucleotides align to TRBD1. The germline CDR1 and CDR2 sequences are LNHDA and SQIVND (reference sequence). Trimming removed 6 bases from V and 1 base from J; junction bases left unmatched: 5. This CDR3 comprises 15 residues. Here the CDR3 DNA reads TGTGCCAGTAGCCGGGACAGGGGAGCCCAAGAGACCCAGTACTTC. It specifies CASSRDRGAQETQYF.